These T cell receptor beta chains were read from a single sample in a study of blood T cells in healthy people across ages. TCRdb re-called the 5' RACE reads through MiXCR, storing one row per CDR3 protein. The profile shows some 690,000 distinct CDR3 sequences, 20% to 25% of them singletons. Sequencing was performed on blood. These receptor sequences come from a man between 65 and 85 years old in good health. CDR3s include the opening cysteine and the closing phenylalanine or tryptophan. A D gene is named only where the DNA matches it firmly. Size is stated for part of the rows, as once, few or many counts, or as a class when the clone is expanded.

j_gene: TRBJ2-2
d_gene: NA
abundance: few
v_gene: TRBV14
CDR3nt: TGTGCCAGCAGCCAAGATTGGTATCGCGGGGGCGGCACCGGGGAGCTGTTTTTT
CDR3aa: CASSQDWYRGGGTGELFF

j_gene: TRBJ2-3
d_gene: NA
abundance: few
v_gene: TRBV11-2
CDR3nt: TGTGCCAGCAGCCCACGACCGTCCCAGGCGCCCACAGATACGCAGTATTTT
CDR3aa: CASSPRPSQAPTDTQYF

j_gene: TRBJ2-7
d_gene: TRBD2
abundance: NA
v_gene: TRBV20-1
CDR3nt: TGCAGTGCAGATAGCGGGCGAGACTACGAGCAGTACTTC
CDR3aa: CSADSGRDYEQYF

j_gene: TRBJ1-2
d_gene: NA
abundance: few
v_gene: TRBV7-2
CDR3nt: TGTGCCAGCAGCTTATCTCATCCCATGGATGGCTACACCTTC
CDR3aa: CASSLSHPMDGYTF

j_gene: TRBJ1-4
d_gene: NA
abundance: NA
v_gene: TRBV7-2
CDR3nt: TGTGCCAGCAGCTTAAATCGGTGGGAAAAACTGTTTTTT
CDR3aa: CASSLNRWEKLFF

j_gene: TRBJ1-1
d_gene: NA
abundance: NA
v_gene: TRBV5-6
CDR3nt: TGTGCCAGCAGTTTAACCCGGTCTGAAGCTTTCTTT
CDR3aa: CASSLTRSEAFF

j_gene: TRBJ1-1
d_gene: TRBD1
abundance: few
v_gene: TRBV12-3/TRBV12-4
CDR3nt: TGTGCCAGCAGTTTGGGTGACAGGGATGAAGCTTTCTTT
CDR3aa: CASSLGDRDEAFF

j_gene: TRBJ2-3
d_gene: TRBD2
abundance: few
v_gene: TRBV5-5
CDR3nt: TGTGCCAGCAGATCCACCGGGACTAGCCTCCCAGATACGCAGTATTTT
CDR3aa: CASRSTGTSLPDTQYF

j_gene: TRBJ2-1
d_gene: NA
abundance: few
v_gene: TRBV3-1
CDR3nt: TGTGCCAGCAGCTACGAGTACAATGAGCAGTTCTTC
CDR3aa: CASSYEYNEQFF

j_gene: TRBJ2-7
d_gene: TRBD2
abundance: NA
v_gene: TRBV14
CDR3nt: TGTGCCAGCAGCCAAGTTTCGGGGGGGGAGCAGTACTTC
CDR3aa: CASSQVSGGEQYF

j_gene: TRBJ2-7
d_gene: NA
abundance: once
v_gene: TRBV5-1
CDR3nt: TGCGCCAGCAGCTTGAGGGGGTTGGCTTTCTACGAGCAGTACTTC
CDR3aa: CASSLRGLAFYEQYF

j_gene: TRBJ1-2
d_gene: TRBD1
abundance: few
v_gene: TRBV2
CDR3nt: TGTGCCAGCAGTACCCCCGGGACAGGGAACTATGGCTACACCTTC
CDR3aa: CASSTPGTGNYGYTF

j_gene: TRBJ2-2
d_gene: TRBD2
abundance: few
v_gene: TRBV5-1
CDR3nt: TGCGCCAGCAGCTACGGACTAGCGGGAGTAGCCGGGGAGCTGTTTTTT
CDR3aa: CASSYGLAGVAGELFF

j_gene: TRBJ2-7
d_gene: NA
abundance: NA
v_gene: TRBV28
CDR3nt: TGTGCCAGCAGTTTTATGGGCCAAATCTACGAGCAGTACTTC
CDR3aa: CASSFMGQIYEQYF

j_gene: TRBJ2-1
d_gene: TRBD2
abundance: NA
v_gene: TRBV7-2
CDR3nt: TGTGCCAGCAGCCTTCCCGGGACTAGGATACTCTTC
CDR3aa: CASSLPGTRILF

j_gene: TRBJ2-7
d_gene: NA
abundance: NA
v_gene: TRBV6-6
CDR3nt: TGTGCCAGCAGTTACGCAGGACTCCTATCCTACGAGCAGTACTTC
CDR3aa: CASSYAGLLSYEQYF

j_gene: TRBJ1-1
d_gene: NA
abundance: few
v_gene: TRBV11-3
CDR3nt: TGTGCCAGCAGCTTTGATCGGGACCGCGGCACTGAAGCTTTCTTT
CDR3aa: CASSFDRDRGTEAFF

j_gene: TRBJ1-5
d_gene: TRBD1
abundance: once
v_gene: TRBV6-6
CDR3nt: TGTGCCAGCACACAGGGGCTCTGGCAGCCCCAGCATTTT
CDR3aa: CASTQGLWQPQHF

j_gene: TRBJ2-3
d_gene: NA
abundance: few
v_gene: TRBV29-1
CDR3nt: TGCAGCGTCCTGGGGGAGAGCACAGATACGCAGTATTTT
CDR3aa: CSVLGESTDTQYF

j_gene: TRBJ2-3
d_gene: TRBD2
abundance: NA
v_gene: TRBV9
CDR3nt: TGTGCCAGCAGCGTAGATGCGGGGGGAAGAACAGATACGCAGTATTTT
CDR3aa: CASSVDAGGRTDTQYF

j_gene: TRBJ1-2
d_gene: NA
abundance: NA
v_gene: TRBV13
CDR3nt: TGTGCCAGCAGCTCAAACGGAAGATATGGCTACACCTTC
CDR3aa: CASSSNGRYGYTF

j_gene: TRBJ2-1
d_gene: NA
abundance: few
v_gene: TRBV20-1
CDR3nt: TGCAGTGCTAGAGATCCCTGGGGGTCCTCCTACAATGAGCAGTTCTTC
CDR3aa: CSARDPWGSSYNEQFF

j_gene: TRBJ2-5
d_gene: TRBD2
abundance: many
v_gene: TRBV4-3
CDR3nt: TGCGCCAGCAGCCAAGATGCTAGCGGGAGCTGGGAGACCCAGTACTTC
CDR3aa: CASSQDASGSWETQYF

j_gene: TRBJ1-4
d_gene: TRBD1
abundance: few
v_gene: TRBV2
CDR3nt: TGTGCCAGCAGGGGACAGGGAGCCGTCCCTAATGGGGAAAAACTGTTTTTT
CDR3aa: CASRGQGAVPNGEKLFF

j_gene: TRBJ1-4
d_gene: NA
abundance: NA
v_gene: TRBV6-6
CDR3nt: TGTGCCAGCAGGGACAGTGGCGCAACTAATGAAAAACTGTTTTTT
CDR3aa: CASRDSGATNEKLFF

j_gene: TRBJ2-7
d_gene: TRBD2
abundance: NA
v_gene: TRBV28
CDR3nt: TGTGCCAGCAGTTTAGCGGGGGGAACAAATCTCTACGAGCAGTACTTC
CDR3aa: CASSLAGGTNLYEQYF

j_gene: TRBJ2-1
d_gene: TRBD2
abundance: NA
v_gene: TRBV20-1
CDR3nt: TGCAGTGCGCGGAGAGCGGGGGGGCGCAATGAGCAGCTCTTC
CDR3aa: CSARRAGGRNEQLF

j_gene: TRBJ1-6
d_gene: TRBD1
abundance: few
v_gene: TRBV28
CDR3nt: TGTGCCAGCAGTTTACGGAGGGGGCTATCACCCCTCCACTTT
CDR3aa: CASSLRRGLSPLHF

j_gene: TRBJ2-2
d_gene: NA
abundance: few
v_gene: TRBV7-2
CDR3nt: TGTGCCAGCAGCCTGACCTACAGCGACACCGGGGAGCTGTTTTTT
CDR3aa: CASSLTYSDTGELFF

j_gene: TRBJ1-2
d_gene: NA
abundance: NA
v_gene: TRBV3-1
CDR3nt: TGTGCCAGCAGCAGTAGCTTCCGGGACAACTATGGCTACACCTTC
CDR3aa: CASSSSFRDNYGYTF

j_gene: TRBJ1-6
d_gene: TRBD1
abundance: NA
v_gene: TRBV20-1
CDR3nt: TGCAGTGCCCCTCGGGACAGGGAGAATTCACCCCTCCACTTT
CDR3aa: CSAPRDRENSPLHF

j_gene: TRBJ1-2
d_gene: TRBD1
abundance: NA
v_gene: TRBV7-2
CDR3nt: TGTGCCAGCAGCATAATAGACAGGGACTATGGCTACACCTTC
CDR3aa: CASSIIDRDYGYTF

j_gene: TRBJ2-1
d_gene: NA
abundance: NA
v_gene: TRBV7-8
CDR3nt: TGTGCCAGCAGCCCTTGGACAGATTTAAGGTCCTACAATGAGCAGTTCTTC
CDR3aa: CASSPWTDLRSYNEQFF

j_gene: TRBJ1-2
d_gene: NA
abundance: few
v_gene: TRBV7-8
CDR3nt: TGTGCCAGCAGCTTAGTACCCTACATCTATGGCTACACCTTC
CDR3aa: CASSLVPYIYGYTF

j_gene: TRBJ2-5
d_gene: TRBD1
abundance: few
v_gene: TRBV6-5
CDR3nt: TGTGCCAGCAGTTGGACAGGGGGAGGAAGAGAGACCCAGTACTTC
CDR3aa: CASSWTGGGRETQYF

j_gene: TRBJ1-5
d_gene: NA
abundance: few
v_gene: TRBV20-1
CDR3nt: TGCAGTGCTAGGGACATCAACAATCAGCCCCAGCATTTT
CDR3aa: CSARDINNQPQHF

j_gene: TRBJ2-1
d_gene: NA
abundance: many
v_gene: TRBV7-9
CDR3nt: TGTGCCAGCAGGCACTCTGGACAGAGCTCCTACAATGAGCAGTTCTTC
CDR3aa: CASRHSGQSSYNEQFF

j_gene: TRBJ2-7
d_gene: NA
abundance: few
v_gene: TRBV20-1
CDR3nt: TGCAGTGCTAGAGAGTGGCAACAGACCTACGAGCAGTACTTC
CDR3aa: CSAREWQQTYEQYF

j_gene: TRBJ1-3
d_gene: NA
abundance: NA
v_gene: TRBV7-6
CDR3nt: TGTGCCAGCAGCATTACCGGGACAACCTCCTCTGGAAACACCATATATTTT
CDR3aa: CASSITGTTSSGNTIYF

j_gene: TRBJ2-3
d_gene: TRBD2
abundance: few
v_gene: TRBV7-2
CDR3nt: TGTGCCAGCAGCTCTAGACTAGCTACGCAGTATTTT
CDR3aa: CASSSRLATQYF

j_gene: TRBJ2-2
d_gene: NA
abundance: few
v_gene: TRBV6-2/TRBV6-3
CDR3nt: TGTGCCAGCAGTTACCTGGGCGGGGAGCTGTTTTTT
CDR3aa: CASSYLGGELFF

j_gene: TRBJ1-5
d_gene: NA
abundance: NA
v_gene: TRBV6-2/TRBV6-3
CDR3nt: TGTGCCAGCAGTTACCCGACAGGTAAAGGGAATCAGCCCCAGCATTTT
CDR3aa: CASSYPTGKGNQPQHF

j_gene: TRBJ2-7
d_gene: TRBD2
abundance: NA
v_gene: TRBV6-2/TRBV6-3
CDR3nt: TGTGCCAGCATCGTAGCGGGGGGGCCCTACGAGCAGTACTTC
CDR3aa: CASIVAGGPYEQYF

j_gene: TRBJ2-5
d_gene: NA
abundance: NA
v_gene: TRBV7-9
CDR3nt: TGTGCCAGCAGCTTAGAACGGTGGGCTGGAACCCAGTACTTC
CDR3aa: CASSLERWAGTQYF

j_gene: TRBJ2-3
d_gene: NA
abundance: NA
v_gene: TRBV7-2
CDR3nt: TGTGCCAGCACCCAGGGGGGGGACACGAATACGCAGTATTTT
CDR3aa: CASTQGGDTNTQYF

j_gene: TRBJ2-7
d_gene: TRBD1
abundance: few
v_gene: TRBV20-1
CDR3nt: TGCAGTGCTAGAGATGGACAGGGGGCGTCACACGAGCAGTACTTC
CDR3aa: CSARDGQGASHEQYF

j_gene: TRBJ2-3
d_gene: TRBD2
abundance: NA
v_gene: TRBV20-1
CDR3nt: TGCAGTGCTCCACGGACTAGCGGTAGCACAGATACGCAGTATTTT
CDR3aa: CSAPRTSGSTDTQYF

j_gene: TRBJ1-4
d_gene: TRBD1
abundance: NA
v_gene: TRBV2
CDR3nt: TGTGCCAGCACGCTAAGGGACAGGGTTGAAAAACTGTTTTTT
CDR3aa: CASTLRDRVEKLFF

j_gene: TRBJ2-5
d_gene: NA
abundance: few
v_gene: TRBV7-9
CDR3nt: TGTGCCAGCAGCTCGAGCCTTAGGGAGGAGACCCAGTACTTC
CDR3aa: CASSSSLREETQYF